Below, 14 T cell receptor beta chains from the same sample are listed, as sequenced in a study of blood T cell repertoires in COVID-19. The protocol was immunoSEQ multiplex PCR, while the TCRdb copy is restricted to in-frame clones and leaves out a portion. The sample lists fewer than 400,000 clones; about nine tenths were seen once. Material: PBMCs or T cells enriched from blood (not recorded which). The receptors here all came from a man under 40 who had recovered from COVID-19.

Here the CDR3 reads CASSLSGAASYNEQFF. In nucleotides, the CDR3 is TGTGCCAGCAGTTTATCTGGAGCAGCTTCCTACAATGAGCAGTTCTTC. This chain uses TRBV28 with TRBJ2-1, with D hard to call. The germline gives CDR1 MDHEN, CDR2 SYDVKM. CDR3 length: 16 amino acids. Trimming took off 1 base at V and 1 base at J, with 11 bases between the two ends.

The V call is TRBV11-2, the J call TRBJ2-7; 7 bases fit TRBD1. Germline V gene sequence: CDR1 SGHAT, CDR2 FQNNGV. Trimming took 1 base from V and 2 from J; bases not matched to a gene: 2. This CDR3 is 14 amino acids long. The CDR3 sequence: CASSLGDSPYEQYF. The CDR3 nucleotides are TGTGCCAGCAGCTTAGGGGACAGCCCCTACGAGCAGTACTTC.

This clone came up a few times. The V gene is TRBV4-1, the J gene TRBJ1-6; TRBD1 agrees at 7 bases. Trimming removed 0 bases from V and 9 bases from J; junction bases left unmatched: 5. This CDR3 is built from 15 residues. Germline V gives CDR1 MGHRA, CDR2 YSYEKL. Here the CDR3 reads CASSQDEDRRSPLHF. The CDR3 DNA follows: TGCGCCAGCAGCCAAGACGAGGACAGGCGTTCACCCCTCCACTTT.

This chain links TRBV7-9 with TRBJ2-2, with D hard to call. CDR1 is SEHNR, CDR2 FQNEAQ, per germline (reference sequence). CDR3 length equals 14 residues. Between the trimmed V and J ends, which lost 5 bases and 4 bases, there was a span of 11 bases. The CDR3 sequence: CASSGPLGTGELFF. CDR3 nucleotides: TGTGCCAGCAGCGGGCCTTTAGGCACCGGGGAGCTGTTTTTT.

Only one count was recorded for this clone. The chain is built from TRBV7-8 and TRBJ2-7, with 10 positions matching TRBD2. The germline gives CDR1 SGHVS, CDR2 FQNEAQ. V lost 5 bases, J lost 5 bases, and 12 bases stayed unmatched. The CDR3 is made up of 16 amino acids. In DNA form, the CDR3 reads TGTGCCAGCAGCAAAATTCCTAGCGGGAGCAGCCACGAGCAGTACTTC. Its protein product is CASSKIPSGSSHEQYF.

The V gene is TRBV9, the J gene TRBJ1-1; no definite D call. The CDR3 is 12 residues long. Germline CDR1 is SGDLS and CDR2 is YYNGEE. Trimming shortened V by 4 bases and J by 3 bases, and 7 bases separated the two germline ends. The CDR3 sequence: CASSPSHTEAFF. CDR3 DNA sequence: TGTGCCAGCAGCCCTAGTCACACTGAAGCTTTCTTT. Complete variable domain (other parts from reference TRBV9 and TRBJ1-1): DSGVTQTPKHLITATGQRVTLRCSPRSGDLSVYWYQQSLDQGLQFLIQYYNGEERAKGNILERFSAQQFPDLHSELNLSSLELGDSALYFCASSPSHTEAFFGQGTRLTVV.

The chain employs TRBV19 and TRBJ1-4; a possible D gene is TRBD1 (5 bases). The germline V and J ends were trimmed by 3 bases and 5 bases, with 10 bases remaining between them. In germline, CDR1 is LNHDA, CDR2 SQIVND (reference sequence). The CDR3 loop spans 14 amino acids. CDR3 residues: CASSMTRQNEKLFF. CDR3 DNA: TGTGCCAGTAGTATGACTCGACAGAATGAAAAACTGTTTTTT.

This sequence joins TRBV27 and TRBJ1-2; D is unclear. Germline CDR1 MNHEY, CDR2 SMNVEV (reference sequence). V was cut by 5 bases and J by 5 bases, with 15 bases left in between. The CDR3 runs 14 residues. The CDR3 DNA is TGTGCCAGCAGTAAAGGACGGGGTTCTTATGGCTACACCTTC. The encoded protein is CASSKGRGSYGYTF.

This clone is a singleton in its sample. This chain joins TRBV10-2 and TRBJ1-1; 8 bases agree with TRBD1. Per germline, CDR1 WSHSY and CDR2 SAAADI. V gave up 2 bases and J gave up 0 bases; unmatched junction bases: 8. The CDR3 is 17 amino acids. The CDR3 DNA follows: TGCGCCAGCAGTGAGACCGGGACAGGAAATATGAACACTGAAGCTTTCTTT. This sequence encodes CASSETGTGNMNTEAFF.

The chain joins TRBV7-6 to TRBJ2-1, with a weak D call TRBD2 (6 bases). V was clipped by 1 base and J by 5 bases, with 12 bases between them. CDR1 and CDR2 (germline): SGHVS, FNYEAQ. The length of the CDR3 is 15 residues. The DNA for the CDR3 is TGTGCCAGCAGCTTAGAGTGGGGGGAACACAATGAGCAGTTCTTC. Translated, it gives CASSLEWGEHNEQFF.

The gene calls are TRBV11-2 and TRBJ2-5, with TRBD2 matching 9 bases. The germline gives CDR1 SGHAT, CDR2 FQNNGV. This CDR3 has 17 residues. V shed 0 bases and J 1 base; nucleotides not matched to a gene: 6. CDR3 DNA sequence: TGTGCCAGCAGCTTAGAGAGGCTAGCGGGGATCCAAGAGACCCAGTACTTC. Encoded protein: CASSLERLAGIQETQYF. Full variable domain (outside the CDR3, taken from reference TRBV11-2 and TRBJ2-5): EAGVAQSPRYKIIEKRQSVAFWCNPISGHATLYWYQQILGQGPKLLIQFQNNGVVDDSQLPKDRFSAERLKGVDSTLKIQPAKLEDSAVYLCASSLERLAGIQETQYFGPGTRLLVL.

V gene TRBV11-2 combines with J gene TRBJ1-6; a possible D gene is TRBD1 (6 bases). Germline values: CDR1 SGHAT, CDR2 FQNNGV. Trimming took off 10 bases at V and 1 base at J, with 17 bases between the two ends. This CDR3 spans 16 amino acids. The CDR3 nucleotides are TGTGCCACCAGGCTGGGGGCTAAATCCTATAATTCACCCCTCCACTTT. As protein: CATRLGAKSYNSPLHF.

The V gene is TRBV3-1 (or the pseudogene TRBV3-2), the J gene TRBJ2-1; 9 nucleotides agree with TRBD2. This CDR3 contains 15 residues. From germline, CDR1 is LGHDT and CDR2 YNNKEL (reference sequence). V was pared by 4 bases and J by 4 bases, with 5 bases of the junction left unmatched. For the CDR3, the DNA is TGTGCCAGCAGCCTTAGCGGGAGTGGGTACAATGAGCAGTTCTTC. It yields the protein CASSLSGSGYNEQFF.

The rearrangement links TRBV9 to TRBJ2-7; D possibly corresponds to TRBD1 (5 bases). Germline assignment: CDR1 SGDLS and CDR2 YYNGEE. The CDR3 totals 15 residues. The germline V and J ends were trimmed by 7 bases and 3 bases, with 20 bases remaining between them. The CDR3 region is CASPKGRRTLYEQYF. In nucleotides, the CDR3 is TGTGCCAGCCCTAAAGGTCGCAGGACACTCTACGAGCAGTACTTC. Complete variable domain (other parts from reference TRBV9 and TRBJ2-7): DSGVTQTPKHLITATGQRVTLRCSPRSGDLSVYWYQQSLDQGLQFLIQYYNGEERAKGNILERFSAQQFPDLHSELNLSSLELGDSALYFCASPKGRRTLYEQYFGPGTRLTVT.